This T cell receptor (beta chain) was obtained from a study of beta chain features in type 1 diabetes. Study observations and caveats: Researchers report that Type 1 diabetes patients had moderately but significantly shorter TCRB CDR3s across all four CD4+ subsets.

The entirety of the isolated RNA underwent reverse transcription, so expressed TCRB transcripts were sequenced. About 3.7 million reads per sample were averaged for naive, central memory and regulatory samples. Using immunoSEQ multiplex PCR, the repertoire was profiled, and TCRdb retains in-frame clones only, with some absent. Among hundreds of thousands of clones listed, about 30% were seen once. Stem cell-like memory, regulatory, central memory and naive CD4+ cells were sorted via CD45RO/CCR7/CD25/CD127/CD95/CD27. Populations obtained by sorting all exceeded 95% purity. Of note for this clone: Its antigen is not identified.

The CDR3 length is 18 residues. CDR1 and CDR2 from the germline V gene are SGHTA and FQGNSA. After removal of 6 bases from V and 0 bases from J, the junction contained 6 bases not matched to a gene. The clonotype was recovered from a man aged 18 to 29 in good health. The sequenced sample was naive CD4+ T cells from blood. The chain links TRBV7-2 to TRBJ2-3, with TRBD2 identical over 16 bases. The CDR3 is CASRAGTSGRESTDTQYF. In nucleotides, the CDR3 is TGTGCCAGCAGGGCCGGGACTAGCGGGAGGGAAAGCACAGATACGCAGTATTTT.